The rows below give T cell receptor beta chains drawn from one sample of a study of blood T cell repertoires in COVID-19. TCRdb keeps only in-frame clones here, not all; method: immunoSEQ multiplex PCR. This table has 250,000 to 300,000 clones, around nine tenths appearing once. The specimen sequenced was peripheral blood. These receptors all come from a woman aged 40-49 years who had recovered from COVID-19. Each CDR3 is given with its conserved first and last residue. The D gene is left open where the match is weak. Clone size is shown for a subset of rows, as once, few, many or a class of expanded clone.

j_call v_call clone_size d_call cdr3_aa cdr3_nt
TRBJ2-7 TRBV3-1/TRBV3-2 many TRBD1 CASKDRGPEQYF TGTGCCAGCAAGGACAGGGGTCCCGAGCAGTACTTC
TRBJ2-3 TRBV7-6 - TRBD1 CASSPPTGFTDTQYF TGTGCCAGCAGCCCTCCGACAGGGTTCACAGATACGCAGTATTTT
TRBJ2-7 TRBV30 - - CAWSRSGSSSYEQYF TGTGCCTGGAGTAGATCAGGGTCCTCCTCCTACGAGCAGTACTTC
TRBJ2-6 TRBV4-1 - TRBD2 CASSQGRGGTRGSGANVLTF TGCGCCAGCAGCCAAGGGCGGGGGGGTACGCGTGGGTCTGGGGCCAACGTCCTGACTTTC
TRBJ2-7 TRBV5-6 - - CASSLGAVYEQYF TGTGCCAGCAGCTTGGGGGCCGTCTACGAGCAGTACTTC
TRBJ2-7 TRBV27 - TRBD2 CASKNSGSLSYEQYF TGTGCCAGCAAGAATAGCGGGAGTCTGTCCTACGAGCAGTACTTC
TRBJ1-6 TRBV6-5 once - CASSAVGPNSPLHF TGTGCCAGCAGCGCCGTGGGGCCGAATTCACCCCTCCACTTT
TRBJ2-5 TRBV5-1 - TRBD2 CASSSTGTSEETQYF TGCGCCAGCAGCTCCACCGGGACTAGCGAGGAGACCCAGTACTTC
TRBJ1-5 TRBV7-9 once - CASSLDGQGLGPQHF TGTGCCAGCAGCTTAGATGGGCAGGGACTGGGGCCCCAGCATTTT
TRBJ2-3 TRBV30 - - CAWARGLFEDTQYF TGTGCCTGGGCTAGGGGATTGTTTGAAGATACGCAGTATTTT
TRBJ2-7 TRBV7-3 - TRBD1 CASSLGQGTYEQYF TGTGCCAGCAGCTTGGGACAGGGTACCTACGAGCAGTACTTC
TRBJ2-2 TRBV4-1 - TRBD2 CASSQGLAGNTGELFF TGCGCCAGCAGCCAAGGACTAGCGGGCAACACCGGGGAGCTGTTTTTT
TRBJ1-2 TRBV20-1 - - CSATPGGYTF TGCAGTGCTACGCCGGGAGGCTACACCTTC
TRBJ2-2 TRBV6-5 - - CASRGLTGELFF TGTGCCAGCAGGGGCCTCACCGGGGAGCTGTTTTTT
TRBJ2-4 TRBV6-2/TRBV6-3 - TRBD2 CASSYGGSGRGNIQYF TGTGCCAGCAGTTATGGGGGTAGCGGGAGAGGAAACATTCAGTACTTC
TRBJ1-5 TRBV5-1 - TRBD1 CASSPEPSRGRNQPQHF TGCGCCAGCAGCCCAGAACCTAGCAGGGGGAGAAATCAGCCCCAGCATTTT
TRBJ1-3 TRBV6-1 - - CASSETASSGNTIYF TGTGCCAGCAGTGAAACCGCGAGCTCTGGAAACACCATATATTTT